The following is a T cell receptor (beta chain) sequence with its context. This sample is drawn from a study of blood T cell repertoires in COVID-19. Looking at the study overall: Donors in the United States, Italy and Spain gave samples during acute or convalescent COVID-19. Nucleic acid was either cDNA or gDNA, and it came from T cells, B-cell-depleted T cells, or PBMCs.

Germline V lookup: CDR1 SGHVS, CDR2 FQNEAQ. V gave up 4 bases and J gave up 4 bases; unmatched junction bases: 10. The CDR3 totals 16 residues. The authors' processing: Reference gene primer amplification yielded estimated nucleated cell counts. The repertoire was sequenced with immunoSEQ multiplex PCR; TCRdb's copy has only in-frame clones and lacks some. The DNA was the basis for D and trimming; V, J and clone size are from that table. The table includes around 700,000 clones, 70% to 90% detected once. This sequence was found in a woman between 18 and 30 years old with acute or convalescent COVID-19. The rearrangement joins TRBV7-8 to TRBJ1-5; the match to TRBD1 covers 7 bases. The source material was peripheral blood. The CDR3 DNA sequence: TGTGCCAGCAGCTCCCCCTCTAGGGGGCCTAATCAGCCCCAGCATTTT. Amino acid sequence: CASSSPSRGPNQPQHF.